The 17 T cell receptor beta chains below all came from one sample that was sequenced in a study of blood T cell repertoires in COVID-19. Data came from immunoSEQ multiplex PCR; TCRdb stores just in-frame clones and leaves some out. The table lists a few hundred thousand clones, 86% of them singletons. Specimen: peripheral blood. These receptors originate from a woman aged 45-65 years with acute or convalescent COVID-19.

This clone has more than one count but fewer than ten. The chain uses TRBV7-2 and TRBJ1-5, with 11 bases that match TRBD1. Trimming took 1 base from V and 4 from J; bases not matched to a gene: 6. The CDR3 runs to 17 residues. The germline gives CDR1 SGHTA, CDR2 FQGNSA. Here the CDR3 DNA reads TGTGCCAGCAGCTTAGGAAGGACAGGGGGCGGGAATCAGCCCCAGCATTTT. Protein product: CASSLGRTGGGNQPQHF. Together with reference TRBV7-2 and TRBJ1-5, the CDR3 gives the full variable domain: GAGVSQSPSNKVTEKGKDVELRCDPISGHTALYWYRQSLGQGLEFLIYFQGNSAPDKSGLPSDRFSAERTGGSVSTLTIQRTQQEDSAVYLCASSLGRTGGGNQPQHFGDGTRLSIL.

The rearrangement joins TRBV7-2 to TRBJ2-3, with a possible D match to TRBD2 (5 bases). The germline V gene encodes CDR1 SGHTA and CDR2 FQGNSA. The CDR3 is made up of 16 amino acids. Trimming left V 1 base short and J 4 bases short, with 15 bases between. The CDR3 loop reads CASSLVAGEGSDTQYF. The CDR3 DNA sequence: TGTGCCAGCAGCTTAGTTGCGGGTGAGGGCTCAGATACGCAGTATTTT.

In this sample, this clone turned up many times. The chain combines TRBV10-3 with TRBJ1-5; D possibly corresponds to TRBD1 (6 bases). This CDR3 spans 14 amino acids. Germline CDR1 is ENHRY and CDR2 is SYGVKD. V was clipped by 0 bases and J by 5 bases, with 8 bases between them. The CDR3 DNA reads as TGTGCCATCAGTGAGTCGGACAGCTATCAGCCCCAGCATTTT. Amino acids: CAISESDSYQPQHF.

The rearrangement uses TRBV9 and TRBJ2-3; 8 bases map to TRBD2. The germline CDR1 and CDR2 sequences are SGDLS and YYNGEE. CDR3 length equals 17 residues. After removal of 0 bases from V and 3 bases from J, the junction contained 9 bases not matched to a gene. The CDR3 sequence: CASSVEFSGKRTDTQYF. Written as DNA, the CDR3 is TGTGCCAGCAGCGTAGAATTTAGCGGGAAGCGGACAGATACGCAGTATTTT.

The V gene is TRBV19, the J gene TRBJ2-3; D unclear. The CDR3 consists of 17 residues. V lost 3 bases to trimming and J lost 1 base, with 17 bases between them. The germline CDR1 and CDR2 sequences are LNHDA and SQIVND (reference sequence). This CDR3 is CASSITGSTRGTDTQYF. The CDR3 coding sequence is TGTGCCAGTAGTATTACCGGTTCTACCCGCGGCACAGATACGCAGTATTTT.

The chain employs TRBV6-2 or TRBV6-3 and TRBJ2-7; TRBD1 is a possible D gene (6 bases). Germline values: CDR1 MNHEY, CDR2 SVGEGT. The V end was cut by 3 bases, the J end by 4 bases, with 13 bases between. The CDR3 is made up of 14 amino acids. Here the CDR3 reads CASSYPRTDYEQYF. DNA for the CDR3: TGTGCCAGCAGTTATCCGAGGACAGATTACGAGCAGTACTTC.

This chain joins TRBV19 and TRBJ2-3; 7 bases fit TRBD1. V lost 0 bases, J lost 0 bases, and 6 bases stayed unmatched. The CDR3 consists of 17 residues. CDR1 LNHDA and CDR2 SQIVND come from the germline V gene (reference sequence). The CDR3 DNA follows: TGTGCCAGTAGTATAGATCTGGCAGGGGGTAGCACAGATACGCAGTATTTT. It translates to CASSIDLAGGSTDTQYF.

CDR3 nucleotide sequence: TGTGCCAGCTCACCAGGGACATCCGTTTATGGCTACACCTTC. This translates into CASSPGTSVYGYTF. The chain is built from TRBV18 and TRBJ1-2; perhaps TRBD1 as D (6 bases). The V and J ends lost 2 bases and 5 bases respectively, with 12 bases between them. CDR3 length equals 14 residues. Germline CDR1 reads KGHSH; CDR2 reads LQKENI.

CDR3 loop: CASSLFQNEKLFF. The CDR3 region has the DNA TGTGCCAGCAGCTTATTCCAGAATGAAAAACTGTTTTTT. The chain uses TRBV7-2 and TRBJ1-4; D gene unclear. This CDR3 spans 13 amino acids. Germline CDR1 and CDR2: SGHTA and FQGNSA. The V and J ends lost 2 bases and 5 bases respectively, with 6 bases between them.

V usage is TRBV11-2 and J usage is TRBJ2-5, with 7 bases aligning to TRBD1. Germline CDR1 reads SGHAT; CDR2 reads FQNNGV. CDR3 length: 16 residues. Germline trimming cut 1 base from V and 5 bases from J; bases unmatched to any gene: 10. DNA of the CDR3: TGTGCCAGCAGCTTAGGGGGGACAGCGACTGGGGAGACCCAGTACTTC. Its translation: CASSLGGTATGETQYF.

DNA for the CDR3: TGCAGCGTTGGTGGGACAGGGGAATATGGCTACACCTTC. It specifies CSVGGTGEYGYTF. The rearrangement joins TRBV29-1 to TRBJ1-2; 10 bases align to TRBD1. V shed 4 bases and J 5 bases; nucleotides not matched to a gene: 4. The CDR3 spans 13 residues. Germline V gives CDR1 SQVTM, CDR2 ANQGSEA.

V is TRBV19 and J is TRBJ1-1; D might be TRBD1 (5 bases). The germline gives CDR1 LNHDA, CDR2 SQIVND (reference sequence). The CDR3 has 13 amino acids. The V end lost 7 bases, the J end lost 0 bases, and 9 bases lay between the germline ends. The CDR3 bases are TGTGCCAGTATCGGGGGACTGAACACTGAAGCTTTCTTT. Translation gives CASIGGLNTEAFF.

V gene TRBV19 combines with J gene TRBJ2-3, with 14 bases matching TRBD2. From germline, CDR1 is LNHDA and CDR2 SQIVND (reference sequence). The trim removed 5 bases at V and 4 bases at J, leaving 5 bases unmatched. The CDR3 totals 16 residues. The CDR3 protein is CASSPGTSGGADTQYF. The CDR3, as DNA: TGTGCCAGTAGTCCTGGGACTAGCGGGGGCGCAGATACGCAGTATTTT.

V is TRBV12-3 or TRBV12-4 and J is TRBJ2-7; TRBD1 matches at 8 bases. CDR3 length equals 13 residues. J was trimmed by 3 bases and V by 6 bases; bases with no gene match: 4. CDR3 nucleotides: TGTGCCAGCAGCACCGGGACAGGCTACGAGCAGTACTTC. Translating gives CASSTGTGYEQYF.

J is TRBJ2-1 and V is TRBV30; 10 bases line up with TRBD2. Unmatched junction bases numbered 5, after V lost 6 bases and J lost 0 bases. Germline-derived CDR1 and CDR2 are GTSNPN and SVGIG (reference sequence). CDR3 length: 15 amino acids. Here the CDR3 DNA reads TGTGCCTGTAGTAGCGGGGGGAGCTCCTACAATGAGCAGTTCTTC. Protein: CACSSGGSSYNEQFF.

The chain joins TRBV10-1 to TRBJ1-6; tentatively, D is TRBD1 (6 bases). Germline CDR1 and CDR2: WNHNN and SYGVQD (reference sequence). This CDR3 has 14 residues. V dropped 7 bases and J dropped 7 bases, with 14 bases sitting between them. The CDR3 sequence is CASIVTGKNSPLHF. The CDR3 DNA reads as TGCGCCAGCATCGTAACAGGGAAAAATTCACCCCTCCACTTT.

This chain connects TRBV7-9 to TRBJ1-4, with D perhaps matching TRBD1 (5 bases). This CDR3 has 13 amino acids. The germline V gene encodes CDR1 SEHNR and CDR2 FQNEAQ (reference sequence). The V gene lost 5 bases and the J gene lost 8 bases, with 12 bases spanning the gap. DNA for the CDR3: TGTGCCAGCAGCCCGAGACAGAGGGAAAAACTGTTTTTT. This gives the protein CASSPRQREKLFF.